A selection of T cell receptor beta chains follows, all from one sample in a study of chemoradiotherapy in HPV16-positive cancers. TCRdb's table, derived via immunoSEQ multiplex PCR, lists solely in-frame clones and lacks some. The data hold over 10,000 clones, with about 60% observed a single time. This sample was gathered from a patient who underwent chemoradiotherapy. These receptor sequences come from a human donor with HPV-associated anogenital cancer. Both conserved end residues are part of each CDR3. The D gene is left open where the match is weak. Part of the rows lack a size; the others show once, few, many or a class for expanded clones.

D	J	size	V	DNA	CDR3
-	TRBJ1-4	-	TRBV19	TGTGCCAGTGCCCTCACAGGGATCAATGAAAAACTGTTTTTT	CASALTGINEKLFF
-	TRBJ2-7	-	TRBV7-2	TGTGCCAGCAGCTTAGCGACCTACGAGCAGTACTTC	CASSLATYEQYF
-	TRBJ2-7	medium-sized	TRBV5-6	TGTGCCAGCAGCCCGCGGGCCCTAACCCACGAGCAGTACTTC	CASSPRALTHEQYF
-	TRBJ2-5	few	TRBV5-1	TGCGCCAGCAGCTTGCGTCTAGAGACCCAGTACTTC	CASSLRLETQYF
-	TRBJ2-3	-	TRBV18	TGTGCCAGCTCACCGACTAGCACAGATACGCAGTATTTT	CASSPTSTDTQYF
-	TRBJ2-1	-	TRBV30	TGTGCCTGGAGTGGTTTAAGGGGGAAGTCCTACAATGAGCAGTTCTTC	CAWSGLRGKSYNEQFF
TRBD1	TRBJ1-2	-	TRBV4-1	TGCGCCAGCAGCCAAGAACAGGTCTCCAGGGGGGGCTACACCTTC	CASSQEQVSRGGYTF
TRBD1	TRBJ2-1	once	TRBV11-2	TGTGCCAGCAGCTCTCTAGAAGGGACAGGGGGAAATGAGCAGTTCTTC	CASSSLEGTGGNEQFF
-	TRBJ2-3	-	TRBV2	TGTGCCAGCAGTGAAAACAGCGCTAGCACAGATACGCAGTATTTT	CASSENSASTDTQYF
TRBD2	TRBJ2-7	-	TRBV10-2	TGCGCCAGCAGGGTGGGACTAGCGGGTTCCTACGAGCAGTACTTC	CASRVGLAGSYEQYF
-	TRBJ2-7	-	TRBV4-2	TGTGCCAGCAGCGAGTACGCTGGACTCCCGGACAACGAGCAGTACTTC	CASSEYAGLPDNEQYF
-	TRBJ2-5	-	TRBV7-7	TGTGCTAGCGCCCTAGGGGTAGGGGAGACCCAGTACTTC	CASALGVGETQYF
-	TRBJ1-2	once	TRBV29-1	TGCAGCGCCGGCCAGGATCGGGGGAATGGCTACACCTTC	CSAGQDRGNGYTF
-	TRBJ2-7	-	TRBV18	TGTGCCAGCTCACGAATTCCAGGGTTAGATACCTACGAGCAGTACTTC	CASSRIPGLDTYEQYF
-	TRBJ2-7	-	TRBV20-1	TGCAGTGCTATGTTATACGAGCAGTACTTC	CSAMLYEQYF
TRBD2	TRBJ2-3	-	TRBV5-6	TGTGCCAGCAGCTACTTAGCGGGGGGGCCAGGCACAGATACGCAGTATTTT	CASSYLAGGPGTDTQYF
-	TRBJ1-1	few	TRBV19	TGTGCCAGTATGGAGGGACCCTTGGAGATGGAAGCTTTCTTT	CASMEGPLEMEAFF
-	TRBJ1-2	few	TRBV20-1	TGCAGTGCTCCGGGGAACTATGGCTACACCTTC	CSAPGNYGYTF
-	TRBJ1-1	-	TRBV6-1	TGTGCCAGCAGTGAATCTTCTACGCCCACTGAAGCTTTCTTT	CASSESSTPTEAFF
-	TRBJ2-5	-	TRBV15	TGTGCCACCAGCAGAGATCAAGAGGAGACCCAGTACTTC	CATSRDQEETQYF
-	TRBJ2-5	-	TRBV5-1	TGCGCCAGCAGCTTGGCCGGGGGCCTAGAGACCCAGTACTTC	CASSLAGGLETQYF
TRBD1	TRBJ1-1	-	TRBV11-3	TGTGCCAGCAGCCGCGACAGGGGGGAAACTGAAGCTTTCTTT	CASSRDRGETEAFF
TRBD2	TRBJ2-1	-	TRBV9	TGTGCCAGCAGCGTAGATACCCTAGCGGGGGGGCATTCCTACAATGAGCAGTTCTTC	CASSVDTLAGGHSYNEQFF
TRBD2	TRBJ2-1	-	TRBV30	TGTGCCTGGGGCGGGGGGGCCGACAATGAGCAGTTCTTC	CAWGGGADNEQFF
-	TRBJ1-4	-	TRBV30	TGTGCCGGAAGGGCAGGTCTATATGCAACTAATGAAAAACTGTTTTTT	CAGRAGLYATNEKLFF
TRBD1	TRBJ1-4	-	TRBV5-1	TGCGCCAGCAGTTATCAGGGGGCTTCTAATGAAAAACTGTTTTTT	CASSYQGASNEKLFF
TRBD2	TRBJ2-3	-	TRBV7-3	TGTGCCAGCAGCTTAATAGCGGGGTTCACAGATACGCAGTATTTT	CASSLIAGFTDTQYF
TRBD2	TRBJ2-3	-	TRBV11-2	TGTGCCAGCAGCTCGATTAGCGGGGTTAGCACAGATACGCAGTATTTT	CASSSISGVSTDTQYF
TRBD2	TRBJ2-5	-	TRBV5-4	TGTGCCAGCAGCTTTTCCCGGGGGGGCCAAGAGACCCAGTACTTC	CASSFSRGGQETQYF
-	TRBJ2-7	-	TRBV4-1	TGCGCCAGCAGCCAAGAGTGGGCGGAAACTTCGTACGAGCAGTACTTC	CASSQEWAETSYEQYF
TRBD2	TRBJ2-5	-	TRBV9	TGTGCCAGCAGCGGGGGACTAGCCCCTGGAGAGACCCAGTACTTC	CASSGGLAPGETQYF
-	TRBJ1-1	-	TRBV30	TGTGCCTGGAACCCTTTGGGCACTGAAGCTTTCTTT	CAWNPLGTEAFF
-	TRBJ2-6	-	TRBV28	TGTGCCAGCAGTTTAACCCCTGGGGCCAACGTCCTGACTTTC	CASSLTPGANVLTF
TRBD1	TRBJ1-4	few	TRBV30	TGTGCCTGGAGGGATAAGGACAGGGGGAGTGAAAAACTGTTTTTT	CAWRDKDRGSEKLFF
TRBD1	TRBJ1-1	few	TRBV10-3	TGTGCCATCAGTGCTAAGACAGGGTCGGACACTGAAGCTTTCTTT	CAISAKTGSDTEAFF
TRBD2	TRBJ2-3	-	TRBV5-6	TGTGCCAGCAGCCCGGGGGGTAGCACAGATACGCAGTATTTT	CASSPGGSTDTQYF
-	TRBJ1-1	-	TRBV9	TGTGCCAGCAGCGTAGTAAGGGGGGGGGAACCTGAAGCTTTCTTT	CASSVVRGGEPEAFF
TRBD2	TRBJ2-3	few	TRBV11-2	TGTGCCAGCAGCTGGTCTTTAGCGGGGGCCACAGATACGCAGTATTTT	CASSWSLAGATDTQYF
TRBD1	TRBJ2-5	-	TRBV5-4	TGTGCCAGCAGATTCGACAGGGAAGAGACCCAGTACTTC	CASRFDREETQYF
-	TRBJ1-1	-	TRBV2	TGTGCCAGCAGGCTGGGCAGCCTCACTGAAGCTTTCTTT	CASRLGSLTEAFF
-	TRBJ2-5	once	TRBV11-3	TGTGCCAGCAGCTTAGGACAGGCCGGGGCGGAGACCCAGTACTTC	CASSLGQAGAETQYF
-	TRBJ2-7	few	TRBV2	TGTGCCAGCAATCTTGGGTCCGGCACCTACGAGCAGTACTTC	CASNLGSGTYEQYF
-	TRBJ2-5	once	TRBV11-2	TGTGCCAGCAGCTTAGATGGTAGTAGCGGAGAGACCCAGTACTTC	CASSLDGSSGETQYF
-	TRBJ1-1	large	TRBV30	TGTGCCTGGGGGAAAGGGTACGTGAACACTGAAGCTTTCTTT	CAWGKGYVNTEAFF
-	TRBJ1-1	-	TRBV28	TGTGCCAGCAGTCCTCGACAGGCTGAAGCTTTCTTT	CASSPRQAEAFF
-	TRBJ1-6	-	TRBV6-5	TGTGCCAGCAGTCGACAGCCCTATAATTCACCCCTCCACTTT	CASSRQPYNSPLHF
-	TRBJ1-3	-	TRBV12-1	TGTGCCAGCAGCCCCCCGGGACGGATTCTCGACTCTGGAAACACCATATATTTT	CASSPPGRILDSGNTIYF
-	TRBJ1-1	-	TRBV9	TGTGCCAGCAGCGTCAGGGGTGGCACTGAAGCTTTCTTT	CASSVRGGTEAFF
-	TRBJ1-6	few	TRBV7-2	TGTGCCAGCAGCGTGGACCCAAATTCACCCCTCCACTTT	CASSVDPNSPLHF
-	TRBJ2-7	once	TRBV11-1	TGTGCCAGCAGCTTAGCAGTCCCCACAGGTTTCTCCTACGAGCAGTACTTC	CASSLAVPTGFSYEQYF
-	TRBJ1-6	-	TRBV19	TGTGCCAGTGGGGTGGGGGAGCATTCACCCCTCCACTTT	CASGVGEHSPLHF
TRBD2	TRBJ2-2	-	TRBV28	TGTGCCAGCAGTTTAACCCTAGCGGGGGGGCGAACCGGGGAGCTGTTTTTT	CASSLTLAGGRTGELFF
TRBD2	TRBJ2-1	-	TRBV18	TGTGCCAGCTCACCACGGCGGGGGGGCAATGAGCAGTTCTTC	CASSPRRGGNEQFF
TRBD1	TRBJ2-2	-	TRBV4-1	TGCGCCAGCAGAGAGACAGGGTTTTCGAACACCGGGGAGCTGTTTTTT	CASRETGFSNTGELFF
-	TRBJ2-3	-	TRBV5-1	TGCGCCAGCAGCCTTCTGGCAGATACGCAGTATTTT	CASSLLADTQYF
-	TRBJ2-5	-	TRBV28	TGTGCCAGCAGTGCCCCTCTCGACGGCGGGGCTCGGCCGGGGGAGACCCAGTACTTC	CASSAPLDGGARPGETQYF
-	TRBJ2-1	-	TRBV7-2	TGTGCCAGCAGCCAACCGGACGGCGTCCACAATGAGCAGTTCTTC	CASSQPDGVHNEQFF
-	TRBJ1-1	once	TRBV7-8	TGTGCCAGCAGCGGGCGGAGGGAGGACACTGAAGCTTTCTTT	CASSGRREDTEAFF
-	TRBJ2-1	-	TRBV11-1	TGTGCCAGCAGCTTATTGGGAAGCAATGAGCAGTTCTTC	CASSLLGSNEQFF